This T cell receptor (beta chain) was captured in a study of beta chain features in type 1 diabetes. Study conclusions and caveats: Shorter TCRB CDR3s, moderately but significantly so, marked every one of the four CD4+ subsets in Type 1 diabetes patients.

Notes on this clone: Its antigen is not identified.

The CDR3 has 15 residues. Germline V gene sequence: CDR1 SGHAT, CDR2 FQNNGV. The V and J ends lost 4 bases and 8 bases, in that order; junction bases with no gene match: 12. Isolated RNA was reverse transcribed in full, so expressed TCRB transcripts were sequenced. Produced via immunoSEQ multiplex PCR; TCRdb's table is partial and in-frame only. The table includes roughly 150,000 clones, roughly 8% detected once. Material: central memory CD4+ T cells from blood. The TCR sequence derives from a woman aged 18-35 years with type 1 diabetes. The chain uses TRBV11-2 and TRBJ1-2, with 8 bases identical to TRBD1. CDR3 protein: CASSSSGQGIGGYTF. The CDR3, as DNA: TGTGCCAGCAGCTCCTCAGGACAGGGAATTGGCGGCTACACCTTC.